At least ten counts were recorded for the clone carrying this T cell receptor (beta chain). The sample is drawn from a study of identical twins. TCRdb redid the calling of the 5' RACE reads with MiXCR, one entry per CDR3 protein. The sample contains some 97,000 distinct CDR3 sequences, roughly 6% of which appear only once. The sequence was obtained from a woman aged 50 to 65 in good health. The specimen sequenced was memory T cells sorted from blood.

The CDR3 nucleotides are TGTGCCAGCAGCTTAAAGAGAGGACAGGAAAGCTCTGGGGCCAACGTCCTGACTTTC. The encoded protein is CASSLKRGQESSGANVLTF. The rearrangement uses TRBV7-9 and TRBJ2-6; 7 bases fit TRBD1. V gave up 2 bases and J gave up 0 bases; unmatched junction bases: 10. CDR1 is SEHNR, CDR2 FQNEAQ, per germline (reference sequence). This CDR3 comprises 19 residues.